A selection of T cell receptor beta chains follows, all from one sample in a study of blood T cell repertoires in COVID-19. Some clones are missing from TCRdb's copy, which holds only in-frame ones; the method was immunoSEQ multiplex PCR. The sample includes around 140,000 clones, 87% of them seen just once. The specimen sequenced was PBMCs or T cells enriched from blood (not recorded which). These receptors came from a woman in her thirties or forties who had been exposed to COVID-19. Both conserved end residues are part of each CDR3. Each record gives: D gene, CDR3 length, V gene, J gene, clone size, CDR3 DNA, CDR3 protein. A D gene is named only where the DNA matches it firmly. Size tells how often a clone was seen (once, few, many) or the class of an expanded clone, and some rows leave it out.

.,13,TRBV7-2,TRBJ2-7,.,TGTGCCAGCAGCAGTAGTCCCTCCTACGAGCAGTACTTC,CASSSSPSYEQYF
.,12,TRBV12-5,TRBJ1-6,.,TGTGCTAGTGCAGGGTCGAATTCACCCCTCCACTTT,CASAGSNSPLHF
.,12,TRBV20-1,TRBJ1-2,.,TGCAGTGCTAGTCGGGGGGACTATGGCTACACCTTC,CSASRGDYGYTF
TRBD1,15,TRBV7-9,TRBJ1-2,.,TGTGCCAGCAGCTTAGGGGCAGGGGGCCGCTATGGCTACACCTTC,CASSLGAGGRYGYTF
TRBD2,16,TRBV4-2,TRBJ2-1,.,TGTGCCAGCAGCCAAGATGGGACTAGCGGTTACAATGAGCAGTTCTTC,CASSQDGTSGYNEQFF
.,13,TRBV5-8,TRBJ1-1,.,TGTGCCAGCAGTTACCGGGGGAACACTGAAGCTTTCTTT,CASSYRGNTEAFF
.,15,TRBV6-5,TRBJ1-4,.,TGTGCCAGCAGCAACGACAGGCCCCCTCGCGAAAAACTGTTTTTT,CASSNDRPPREKLFF
.,15,TRBV7-2,TRBJ2-7,.,TGTGCCAGCAGCTTAGAGTCGGGACAACCCTACGAGCAGTACTTC,CASSLESGQPYEQYF
TRBD2,20,TRBV5-5,TRBJ2-4,few,TGTGCCAGCAGCTTGTTACTGTCCGACCTGACTAGCTCAGCCAAAAACATTCAGTACTTC,CASSLLLSDLTSSAKNIQYF
TRBD1,18,TRBV5-1,TRBJ1-4,.,TGCGCCAGCAGCTTGGCCACCCCCATGACAGGGGGTAATGAAAAACTGTTTTTT,CASSLATPMTGGNEKLFF
TRBD1,16,TRBV5-4,TRBJ1-3,.,TGTGCCAGCAGCGCGGACAGGGGGCTTGTCGGAAGCACCATATATTTT,CASSADRGLVGSTIYF
.,15,TRBV29-1,TRBJ1-1,.,TGCAGCGTTGGGGAAGGCCGGTCGGGGAAAACTGAAGCTTTCTTT,CSVGEGRSGKTEAFF
.,13,TRBV7-9,TRBJ1-2,.,TGTGCCAGCAGCTCCCTACAGTATGAACCCTACACCTTC,CASSSLQYEPYTF
.,15,TRBV6-5,TRBJ2-1,.,TGTGCCAGCAGTTATGACCAGGGGCGGTTTTCCGAGCAGTTCTTC,CASSYDQGRFSEQFF